A single sample is the source of the 17 T cell receptor beta chains below, sequenced in a study of blood T cells in healthy people across ages. Then a second PCR, running roughly 7 to 12 cycles, was carried out with a sample-barcoded 5' primer and a J-beta primer mix. TCRdb re-called the 5' RACE reads with MiXCR, one entry per CDR3 protein. Of about 570,000 distinct CDR3 sequences in the sample, 27% were seen once. Sequencing input: blood. Receptor source: a woman between 65 and 79 years old in good health.

The chain uses TRBV6-5 and TRBJ2-3; D is uncertain. V was cut by 7 bases and J by 1 base, with 12 bases left in between. Germline loops: CDR1 MNHEY, CDR2 SVGAGI. The CDR3 consists of 14 residues. The CDR3 region has the DNA TGTGCCAGCAAAATTAATGCACGCACAGATACGCAGTATTTT. This translates into CASKINARTDTQYF.

This chain connects TRBV29-1 to TRBJ1-1; D might be TRBD1 (6 bases). Germline V CDR1 and CDR2: SQVTM, ANQGSEA. The ends were cut back, 5 bases at V and 7 bases at J, with 14 bases in the middle. The CDR3 length is 12 residues. CDR3 sequence (DNA): TGCAGCGTTTCATGGACAGAGGGTGAAGCTTTCTTT. Translating gives CSVSWTEGEAFF.

The V gene is TRBV12-3 or TRBV12-4, the J gene TRBJ2-7; 11 nucleotides align to TRBD2. The DNA end is more similar to TRBJ2-1, so the J call may be wrong. The CDR3 has 15 amino acids. CDR3 sequence (DNA): TGTGCCAGCAGTCTCCTAGCGGGGGGCGTCAATGAGCAGTTCTTC. Protein product: CASSLLAGGVNEQFF.

The gene calls are TRBV4-1 and TRBJ2-4; D might be TRBD1 (6 bases). V lost 2 bases and J 0 bases, leaving 11 bases between the germline ends. The germline V gene encodes CDR1 MGHRA and CDR2 YSYEKL. This CDR3 region has 16 residues. CDR3 sequence (DNA): TGCGCCAGCAGCCAACCAGGGACACTAGCCAAAAACATTCAGTACTTC. Its protein product is CASSQPGTLAKNIQYF.

This clonotype has just a few counts. This chain uses TRBV3-1 with TRBJ2-7, with D hard to call. Germline CDR1 and CDR2: LGHDT and YNNKEL (reference sequence). The CDR3 consists of 13 residues. The V end lost 3 bases, the J end lost 5 bases, and 11 bases lay between the germline ends. CDR3 nucleotides: TGTGCCAGCAGCCAGCGAACCCTGGACGAGCAGTACTTC. Amino acid sequence: CASSQRTLDEQYF.

This clonotype was counted between two and nine times. Relative to the germline gene, one junction end is altered; a read error may explain this. The chain employs TRBV9 and TRBJ2-3; D possibly corresponds to TRBD2 (5 bases). The germline CDR1 and CDR2 sequences are SGDLS and YYNGEE. The length of the CDR3 is 15 residues. The CDR3 sequence: CACSPLGSGSDTQYF. The DNA of the CDR3 is TGTGCCTGCAGCCCCCTTGGTAGTGGGAGCGATACGCAGTATTTT.

There are a few counts of this clonotype. This rearrangement joins TRBV12-3 or TRBV12-4 to TRBJ1-1, with 9 bases identical to TRBD1. The CDR3 runs to 15 residues. Unmatched junction bases numbered 9, after V lost 3 bases and J lost 7 bases. CDR3 region: CASSFPGQGKDEAFF. CDR3 nucleotide sequence: TGTGCCAGCAGTTTCCCTGGACAGGGGAAGGATGAAGCTTTCTTT.

Note on this clonotype: The junction and the germline gene differ at one end; a read error may be behind it. The gene calls are TRBV3-1 and TRBJ1-1; D unclear. CDR1 and CDR2 from the germline V gene are LGHDT and YNNKEL (reference sequence). The CDR3 contains 12 residues. The CDR3 DNA follows: TGTGCCAGCGGCCAGTCCGACGCACAAGCTTTCTTT. This sequence encodes CASGQSDAQAFF.

Worth noting for this clonotype: A much larger clone differs by one base, so this may be a read error. V usage is TRBV6-2 or TRBV6-3 and J usage is TRBJ1-6; D gene ambiguous. The CDR3 spans 12 residues. Germline V gene data show CDR1 as MNHEY and CDR2 as SVGEGT. Trimming removed 1 base at V and 6 bases at J, with 1 base between. CDR3 coding DNA: TGTGCCAGCAGTTACTTTAATTCACCCCTCCACTTT. Translated: CASSYFNSPLHF.

DNA of the CDR3: TGTGCCAGTTCGACAGGGACGTACACCGGGGAGCTGTTTTTT. Translated: CASSTGTYTGELFF. The chain uses TRBV6-5 and TRBJ2-2; 7 nucleotides match TRBD1. Germline CDR1 reads MNHEY; CDR2 reads SVGAGI. CDR3 length equals 14 residues. With 9 bases clipped from V and 3 bases from J, the junction kept 7 bases outside the gene matches.

The genes are TRBV6-5 and TRBJ1-5, with 8 bases identical to TRBD1. V lost 6 bases to trimming and J lost 4 bases; unmatched junction nucleotides: 8. This CDR3 spans 15 amino acids. The germline V gene encodes CDR1 MNHEY and CDR2 SVGAGI. CDR3 residues: CASRRQGTGNQPQHF. DNA of the CDR3: TGTGCCAGCAGACGACAGGGGACGGGGAATCAGCCCCAGCATTTT.

This clonotype was counted between two and nine times. V and J are TRBV3-1 and TRBJ2-7; 9 nucleotides line up with TRBD2. CDR1 and CDR2 from the germline V gene are LGHDT and YNNKEL (reference sequence). This CDR3 spans 15 amino acids. V was pared by 3 bases and J by 2 bases, with 5 bases of the junction left unmatched. Here the CDR3 DNA reads TGTGCCAGCAGCCAGGTGACTAGCGGCCCCTACGAGCAGTACTTC. Its translation: CASSQVTSGPYEQYF.

This rearrangement joins TRBV12-3 or TRBV12-4 to TRBJ1-4; 8 nucleotides line up with TRBD1. V shed 5 bases and J 5 bases; nucleotides not matched to a gene: 10. The CDR3 spans 16 residues. CDR3 in amino acids: CASSPGLTGGNEKLFF. DNA of the CDR3: TGTGCCAGCAGTCCAGGATTAACAGGGGGGAATGAAAAACTGTTTTTT.

The chain joins TRBV7-2 to TRBJ1-4; tentatively, D is TRBD1 (5 bases). The ends were cut back, 4 bases at V and 0 bases at J, with 12 bases in the middle. Germline V gene lookup returns CDR1 SGHTA and CDR2 FQGNSA. The CDR3 sequence is 16 residues long. DNA for the CDR3: TGTGCCAGCAGCTCCCGAATGGGGGCAACTAATGAAAAACTGTTTTTT. This codes for CASSSRMGATNEKLFF.

To note about this clonotype: The DNA is omitted, as the CDR3 cannot be located on it reliably, and the CDR3 follows TCRdb's listing. The chain recombines TRBV7-2 with TRBJ1-2; the tabulated D call, TRBD1, remains unverified against the DNA. Germline values: CDR1 SGHTA, CDR2 FQGNSA. The CDR3 has 14 amino acids, counting both end residues. This chain's CDR3 is CASSLVAGGTGYTF.

J is TRBJ2-1 and V is TRBV7-7; 8 positions match TRBD1. The CDR3 contains 14 residues. The V segment lost 5 bases and the J segment 9 bases; nucleotides outside the gene matches: 9. CDR1 is SSHAT, CDR2 FNYEAQ, per germline (reference sequence). CDR3 amino acids: CASSPGQGSGEQFF. In DNA, the CDR3 is TGTGCCAGCAGCCCCGGACAGGGCTCGGGTGAGCAGTTCTTC.

This clonotype showed up just a few times. This chain joins TRBV20-1 and TRBJ1-1; D uncertain. CDR3 length equals 13 residues. The V end lost 1 base, the J end lost 1 base, and 7 bases lay between the germline ends. CDR1 and CDR2 from the germline V gene are DFQATT and SNEGSKA (reference sequence). Here the CDR3 DNA reads TGCAGTGCTAGAGTATTACAGAACACTGAAGCTTTCTTT. Residues: CSARVLQNTEAFF.